A selection of T cell receptor beta chains follows, all from one sample in a study of T cells after yellow fever vaccination. One entry per CDR3 protein, called by TCRdb with MiXCR from the 5' RACE reads. The repertoire holds 250,000 or so distinct CDR3 sequences, 3.6% seen once, with over 15% in the top ten. The specimen was PBMCs, collected 15 days after the yellow fever booster vaccination. The receptors originated from a man younger than 30 who received the YFV17D yellow fever vaccine. Each CDR3 is given with its conserved first and last residue. The D gene is left open where the match is weak. Rows give clone size only sometimes, using once, few, many, or a class for an expanded clone.

D: -; size: many; V: TRBV4-1; J: TRBJ1-1; CDR3: CASSQDGGWGTEAFF; DNA: TGCGCCAGCAGCCAAGATGGGGGCTGGGGCACTGAAGCTTTCTTT
D: -; size: many; V: TRBV27; J: TRBJ2-5; CDR3: CASRGVAETQYF; DNA: TGTGCCAGCAGGGGGGTGGCAGAGACCCAGTACTTC
D: -; size: many; V: TRBV5-6; J: TRBJ2-5; CDR3: CASSLSGVRDQETQYF; DNA: TGTGCCAGCAGCCTTTCGGGGGTGCGGGACCAAGAGACCCAGTACTTC
D: TRBD1; size: many; V: TRBV7-9; J: TRBJ2-7; CDR3: CASSLARGGTGTHEQYF; DNA: TGTGCCAGCAGCTTAGCGAGAGGAGGGACAGGGACCCACGAGCAGTACTTC
D: -; size: many; V: TRBV6-6; J: TRBJ2-5; CDR3: CASSSPGVLETQYF; DNA: TGTGCCAGCAGTTCACCTGGCGTATTGGAGACCCAGTACTTC
D: TRBD2; size: many; V: TRBV7-9; J: TRBJ2-3; CDR3: CASSLSVSGGHPSDTQYF; DNA: TGTGCCAGCAGCCTTAGCGTTAGCGGGGGGCACCCATCAGATACGCAGTATTTT
D: -; size: -; V: TRBV4-1; J: TRBJ1-3; CDR3: CASSQPRSSGNTIYF; DNA: TGCGCCAGCAGCCAGCCCCGGAGCTCTGGAAACACCATATATTTT
D: TRBD1; size: -; V: TRBV11-3; J: TRBJ2-1; CDR3: CASRWNRGNTYNEQFF; DNA: TGTGCCAGCAGATGGAACAGGGGGAACACCTACAATGAGCAGTTCTTC
D: TRBD2; size: many; V: TRBV3-1; J: TRBJ2-2; CDR3: CASSQASGGTANTGELFF; DNA: TGTGCCAGCAGCCAAGCTAGCGGGGGTACCGCGAACACCGGGGAGCTGTTTTTT
D: -; size: many; V: TRBV4-3; J: TRBJ1-6; CDR3: CASSASASYNSPLHF; DNA: TGCGCCAGCAGCGCCTCGGCCTCCTATAATTCACCCCTCCACTTT
D: -; size: many; V: TRBV9; J: TRBJ1-2; CDR3: CASSVPGKNGYTF; DNA: TGTGCCAGCAGCGTTCCCGGGAAGAATGGCTACACCTTC
D: -; size: many; V: TRBV4-3; J: TRBJ2-2; CDR3: CASSPADGELFF; DNA: TGCGCCAGCAGCCCCGCGGACGGGGAGCTGTTTTTT
D: TRBD2; size: many; V: TRBV7-2; J: TRBJ2-5; CDR3: CASSSQLAEETQYF; DNA: TGTGCCAGCAGCTCCCAACTAGCGGAAGAGACCCAGTACTTC
D: -; size: many; V: TRBV5-1; J: TRBJ2-7; CDR3: CASSVRNFNEQYF; DNA: TGCGCCAGCAGTGTTAGAAACTTCAACGAGCAGTACTTC
D: -; size: many; V: TRBV15; J: TRBJ2-1; CDR3: CATSRGSGLRNNEQFF; DNA: TGTGCCACCAGCAGAGGATCGGGATTGAGAAACAATGAGCAGTTCTTC
D: TRBD2; size: many; V: TRBV6-1; J: TRBJ2-7; CDR3: CASRAAGGKYEQYF; DNA: TGTGCCAGCAGAGCAGCGGGGGGGAAGTACGAGCAGTACTTC
D: TRBD1; size: many; V: TRBV6-6; J: TRBJ2-5; CDR3: CASSGTGGVETQYF; DNA: TGTGCCAGCAGTGGGACAGGGGGCGTGGAGACCCAGTACTTC
D: -; size: -; V: TRBV15; J: TRBJ1-5; CDR3: CATSRAGDLNQPQHF; DNA: TGTGCCACCAGCAGAGCCGGGGACCTCAATCAGCCCCAGCATTTT
D: TRBD1; size: many; V: TRBV4-1; J: TRBJ2-2; CDR3: CASSQPPGGPNTGELFF; DNA: TGCGCCAGCAGCCAGCCTCCAGGGGGTCCGAACACCGGGGAGCTGTTTTTT
D: TRBD2; size: -; V: TRBV20-1; J: TRBJ2-5; CDR3: CSAPDSGGARETQYF; DNA: TGCAGTGCTCCCGATAGCGGGGGGGCAAGGGAGACCCAGTACTTC
D: -; size: many; V: TRBV4-3; J: TRBJ1-1; CDR3: CASSPPGGGTEAFF; DNA: TGCGCCAGCAGCCCCCCTGGGGGTGGCACTGAAGCTTTCTTT
D: -; size: many; V: TRBV7-3; J: TRBJ2-3; CDR3: CASSSTPTSSDTQYF; DNA: TGTGCCAGCAGCTCCACCCCGACTAGTAGCGATACGCAGTATTTT
D: -; size: many; V: TRBV5-1; J: TRBJ2-3; CDR3: CASSLRGHDGTDTQYF; DNA: TGCGCCAGCAGCTTGAGAGGTCACGATGGCACAGATACGCAGTATTTT
D: -; size: many; V: TRBV29-1; J: TRBJ2-1; CDR3: CREDEQFF; DNA: TGCAGAGAGGACGAGCAGTTCTTC
D: -; size: many; V: TRBV12-3/TRBV12-4; J: TRBJ1-3; CDR3: CASTKKSNTIYF; DNA: TGTGCCAGCACCAAAAAAAGTAACACCATATATTTT
D: -; size: many; V: TRBV11-2; J: TRBJ1-5; CDR3: CASSLVGGKDQPQHF; DNA: TGTGCCAGCAGCTTAGTGGGGGGGAAGGATCAGCCCCAGCATTTT
D: -; size: many; V: TRBV7-9; J: TRBJ2-1; CDR3: CASSLQNEQFF; DNA: TGTGCCAGCAGCTTACAAAATGAGCAGTTCTTC
D: -; size: many; V: TRBV7-6; J: TRBJ2-1; CDR3: CASSATTSVGEQFF; DNA: TGTGCCAGCAGCGCCACGACTAGTGTCGGTGAGCAGTTCTTC
D: -; size: many; V: TRBV20-1; J: TRBJ2-5; CDR3: CSARFTRGQETQYF; DNA: TGCAGTGCTAGATTCACTAGGGGGCAAGAGACCCAGTACTTC
D: TRBD1; size: many; V: TRBV7-2; J: TRBJ1-5; CDR3: CASSVGTGSVNQPQHF; DNA: TGTGCCAGCAGCGTTGGGACAGGAAGCGTCAATCAGCCCCAGCATTTT
D: -; size: many; V: TRBV20-1; J: TRBJ2-1; CDR3: CSASRGGQGSYNEQFF; DNA: TGCAGTGCTAGCCGTGGGGGGCAGGGCTCCTACAATGAGCAGTTCTTC
D: -; size: many; V: TRBV4-1; J: TRBJ1-1; CDR3: CASSQGAGWTEAFF; DNA: TGCGCCAGCAGCCAAGGTGCGGGGTGGACTGAAGCTTTCTTT
D: TRBD1; size: many; V: TRBV9; J: TRBJ2-5; CDR3: CASSSSGTGGYETQYF; DNA: TGTGCCAGCAGCTCCTCCGGGACAGGGGGCTACGAGACCCAGTACTTC
D: TRBD2; size: many; V: TRBV5-1; J: TRBJ2-2; CDR3: CASSLTSGAANTGELFF; DNA: TGCGCCAGCAGCCTGACTAGCGGGGCTGCGAACACCGGGGAGCTGTTTTTT
D: -; size: many; V: TRBV5-1; J: TRBJ2-7; CDR3: CASSFVLGRNYEQYF; DNA: TGCGCCAGCAGCTTCGTTCTTGGCAGGAACTACGAGCAGTACTTC
D: -; size: many; V: TRBV21-1; J: TRBJ1-1; CDR3: CASSKVSEAFF; DNA: TGTGCCAGCAGCAAAGTCAGTGAAGCTTTCTTT
D: -; size: many; V: TRBV7-2; J: TRBJ1-1; CDR3: CASSAGGGHTEAFF; DNA: TGTGCCAGCAGCGCCGGAGGGGGGCACACTGAAGCTTTCTTT
D: -; size: many; V: TRBV14; J: TRBJ2-5; CDR3: CASSQGRARGVETQYF; DNA: TGTGCCAGCAGCCAAGGACGGGCAAGAGGAGTCGAGACCCAGTACTTC
D: TRBD1; size: -; V: TRBV10-3; J: TRBJ1-2; CDR3: CAISDTPGQDFGYTF; DNA: TGTGCCATCAGTGATACACCGGGACAGGACTTTGGCTACACCTTC
D: -; size: few; V: TRBV19; J: TRBJ1-1; CDR3: CASSIFQNRGNTEAFF; DNA: TGTGCCAGTAGTATTTTTCAAAATCGGGGTAACACTGAAGCTTTCTTT
D: -; size: many; V: TRBV4-3; J: TRBJ2-3; CDR3: CASSQEERTADTQYF; DNA: TGCGCCAGCAGCCAAGAGGAAAGGACCGCAGATACGCAGTATTTT
D: -; size: -; V: TRBV6-2/TRBV6-3; J: TRBJ2-5; CDR3: CASNTGAWQETQYF; DNA: TGTGCCAGCAACACGGGTGCCTGGCAAGAGACCCAGTACTTC
D: -; size: many; V: TRBV19; J: TRBJ2-1; CDR3: CASSPGSSRGNEQFF; DNA: TGTGCCAGTAGTCCCGGGTCTTCTCGGGGGAATGAGCAGTTCTTC
D: TRBD1; size: -; V: TRBV18; J: TRBJ2-6; CDR3: CASSPYRGPGANVLTF; DNA: TGTGCCAGCTCACCGTACAGGGGGCCCGGGGCCAACGTCCTGACTTTC
D: -; size: many; V: TRBV24-1; J: TRBJ1-2; CDR3: CATSDPSRGSYGYTF; DNA: TGTGCCACCAGTGATCCTTCCAGGGGTAGCTATGGCTACACCTTC
D: -; size: many; V: TRBV20-1; J: TRBJ2-7; CDR3: CSARPRAASYEQYF; DNA: TGCAGTGCTAGACCGCGGGCGGCGTCCTACGAGCAGTACTTC
D: TRBD1; size: many; V: TRBV12-3/TRBV12-4; J: TRBJ1-5; CDR3: CASSPDRWESNQPQHF; DNA: TGTGCCAGCAGTCCGGACAGGTGGGAGAGCAATCAGCCCCAGCATTTT
D: TRBD1; size: -; V: TRBV20-1; J: TRBJ1-1; CDR3: CSAGQAAGDTEAFF; DNA: TGCAGTGCTGGACAGGCGGCAGGAGACACTGAAGCTTTCTTT
D: -; size: many; V: TRBV5-1; J: TRBJ2-3; CDR3: CASSSPGGDTQYF; DNA: TGCGCCAGCAGCTCGCCCGGAGGGGATACGCAGTATTTT
D: -; size: many; V: TRBV5-8; J: TRBJ1-5; CDR3: CASSFPRGRGPQHF; DNA: TGTGCCAGCAGCTTCCCTCGGGGCAGGGGGCCCCAGCATTTT
D: TRBD1; size: many; V: TRBV7-9; J: TRBJ1-6; CDR3: CASSILTGGAGSPLHF; DNA: TGTGCCAGCAGCATCTTGACAGGGGGCGCCGGTTCACCCCTCCACTTT